This passage covers 3 T cell receptor beta chains from one sample sequenced in a study of T cell responses to AZD1222 COVID-19 vaccine. Repertoires were generated with immunoSEQ multiplex PCR, while TCRdb's copy carries only in-frame clones and drops some. The profile shows fewer than 130,000 clones, around 94% of them singletons. The sample was peripheral blood, taken on day 0 of AZD1222 vaccination. Receptor source: an adult in good health.

The chain carries TRBV5-1 and TRBJ2-1; 12 nucleotides match TRBD2. The CDR3 is made up of 14 amino acids. V shed 7 bases, J shed 7 bases, and the junction held 6 bases outside the gene matches. The germline CDR1 and CDR2 sequences are SGHRS and YFSETQ. CDR3: CASRLAGEVNEQFF. In DNA, the CDR3 is TGCGCCAGCCGACTAGCGGGGGAGGTGAATGAGCAGTTCTTC.

The chain uses TRBV27 and TRBJ1-5; tentatively, D is TRBD1 (6 bases). The CDR3 is 14 amino acids. Germline V gene sequence: CDR1 MNHEY, CDR2 SMNVEV (reference sequence). Trimming took off 6 bases at V and 1 base at J, with 10 bases between the two ends. The CDR3 DNA reads TGTGCCAGCAGCGATCAGGGGAGCAATCAGCCCCAGCATTTT. Its protein is CASSDQGSNQPQHF.

This clone was observed once. The gene calls are TRBV9 and TRBJ2-2; D might be TRBD2 (7 bases). Germline lookup yields CDR1 SGDLS and CDR2 YYNGEE. Trimming pared 0 bases from V and 4 bases from J, leaving 10 bases between. CDR3 length: 15 amino acids. In DNA, the CDR3 is TGTGCCAGCAGCGTAGCGGGGGGCCCCACCGGGGAGCTGTTTTTT. Its protein product is CASSVAGGPTGELFF.